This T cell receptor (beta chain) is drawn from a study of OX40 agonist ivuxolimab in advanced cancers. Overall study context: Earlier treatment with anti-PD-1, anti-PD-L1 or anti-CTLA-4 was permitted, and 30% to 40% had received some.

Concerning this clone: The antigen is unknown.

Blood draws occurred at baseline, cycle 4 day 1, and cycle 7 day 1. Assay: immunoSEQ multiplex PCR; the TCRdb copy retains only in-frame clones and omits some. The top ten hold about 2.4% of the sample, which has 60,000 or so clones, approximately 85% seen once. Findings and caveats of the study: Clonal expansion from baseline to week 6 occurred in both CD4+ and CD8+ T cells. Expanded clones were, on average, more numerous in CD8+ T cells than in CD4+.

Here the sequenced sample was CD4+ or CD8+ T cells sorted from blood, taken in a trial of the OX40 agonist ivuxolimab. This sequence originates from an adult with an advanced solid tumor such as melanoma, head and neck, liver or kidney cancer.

The CDR3 sequence: CASQSTGNNYGYTF. CDR3 sequence (DNA): TGCGCCAGCCAATCGACAGGGAATAACTATGGCTACACCTTC. The genes are TRBV5-1 and TRBJ1-2; 7 nucleotides line up with TRBD1. Looked up from germline, CDR1 is SGHRS and CDR2 is YFSETQ. CDR3 length: 14 amino acids. With 7 bases clipped from V and 1 base from J, the junction kept 7 bases outside the gene matches.